These 23 T cell receptor beta chains share one sample of origin, sequenced in a study of blood T cells in healthy people across ages (dated by TCRdb to 2013 to 2016). Library prep was done by 5' RACE. The sample was run on an Illumina HiSeq 2500. The second PCR ran for roughly 7 to 12 cycles and used a J-beta primer mix along with a sample-barcoded 5' primer. Clones were called with MiXCR by TCRdb after fastp trimmed the public reads at Q25, and only in-frame beta chains were retained. Every CDR3 protein is listed once, alongside the most common genes and DNA of its rows. The sample yields more than 700,000 distinct CDR3 sequences; roughly 50% were counted once. The top ten constitute about two fifths of the sample. The sequencing sample was made of blood. All receptors derive from a man older than 75 in good health.

This chain uses TRBV7-6 with TRBJ2-7; tentatively, D is TRBD1 (5 bases). The CDR3 runs to 18 residues. The V and J ends lost 2 bases and 2 bases respectively, with 22 bases between them. Germline assignment: CDR1 SGHVS and CDR2 FNYEAQ. The CDR3 is CASSLMPSGEGVPYEQYF. The CDR3 nucleotides are TGTGCCAGCAGCTTAATGCCCTCTGGGGAAGGGGTTCCCTACGAGCAGTACTTC.

The chain couples TRBV27 to TRBJ2-7; D remains ambiguous. The CDR3 sequence is 14 residues long. Germline loops: CDR1 MNHEY, CDR2 SMNVEV (reference sequence). Between the trimmed V and J ends, which lost 2 bases and 8 bases, there was a span of 16 bases. CDR3 protein: CASSLAVKYEKQYF. The CDR3 DNA reads as TGTGCCAGCAGTTTAGCAGTGAAGTACGAAAAGCAGTACTTC.

This clonotype was seen more than once but under ten times. The chain couples TRBV7-2 to TRBJ2-7, with 11 positions matching TRBD2. This CDR3 has 14 amino acids. V shed 10 bases, J shed 0 bases, and the junction held 5 bases outside the gene matches. Per germline, CDR1 SGHTA and CDR2 FQGNSA. The DNA for the CDR3 is TGTGCCACCTCCGGGACTAGCGGCTCCTACGAGCAGTACTTC. It yields the protein CATSGTSGSYEQYF.

The chain employs TRBV7-9 and TRBJ1-4; TRBD1 is a possible D gene (5 bases). Trimming removed 7 bases from V and 7 bases from J, with 16 bases in between. This CDR3 has 14 amino acids. Germline V gives CDR1 SEHNR, CDR2 FQNEAQ (reference sequence). Here the CDR3 reads CASNPSGRSEKLFF. CDR3 sequence (DNA): TGTGCCAGCAACCCATCAGGGAGGAGTGAAAAACTGTTTTTT.

This clonotype was observed at least ten times. V usage is TRBV7-2 and J usage is TRBJ1-1; TRBD1 might be the D (5 bases). V gave up 8 bases and J gave up 5 bases, with 12 bases separating them. This CDR3 has 12 amino acids. Germline CDR1 SGHTA, CDR2 FQGNSA. The CDR3 sequence: CASSPRTTEAFF. In nucleotides, the CDR3 is TGTGCCAGCTCTCCCCGGACAACTGAAGCTTTCTTT.

The CDR3 region has the DNA TGTGCCAGCAGCTTAGGCTCAGGGGGGCAAGAGACCCAGTACTTC. It translates to CASSLGSGGQETQYF. This chain connects TRBV13 to TRBJ2-5; TRBD1 is a possible D gene (7 bases). Germline V gene data show CDR1 as PRHDT and CDR2 as FYEKMQ (reference sequence). V lost 0 bases to trimming and J lost 2 bases, with 10 bases between them. The CDR3 is 15 amino acids.

This clonotype was detected only a few times. The chain links TRBV25-1 to TRBJ1-1, with D unresolved. The germline gives CDR1 MGHDK, CDR2 SYGVNS. The CDR3 spans 11 residues. The V end lost 7 bases, the J end lost 1 base, and 4 bases lay between the germline ends. Written as DNA, the CDR3 is TGTGCCAGCAATAGGAACACTGAAGCTTTCTTT. As protein: CASNRNTEAFF. Full variable domain (rest looked up from reference TRBV25-1 and TRBJ1-1): EADIYQTPRYLVIGTGKKITLECSQTMGHDKMYWYQQDPGMELHLIHYSYGVNSTEKGDLSSESTVSRIRTEHFPLTLESARPSHTSQYLCASNRNTEAFFGQGTRLTVV.

This sequence joins TRBV6-5 and TRBJ1-1, with D hard to call. V was cut by 5 bases and J by 5 bases, with 15 bases left in between. The CDR3 is made up of 14 amino acids. CDR1 MNHEY and CDR2 SVGAGI come from the germline V gene. CDR3 DNA: TGTGCCAGCAGTCCCCGGGTCTTGCAGACTGAAGCTTTCTTT. Translation gives CASSPRVLQTEAFF.

The CDR3, as DNA: TGCAGTGCTGGGACAGAGCGGTACGAGCAGTACTTC. Amino acid sequence: CSAGTERYEQYF. The chain recombines TRBV20-1 with TRBJ2-7; 7 bases agree with TRBD1. The CDR3 covers 12 residues. Unmatched junction bases numbered 5, after V lost 5 bases and J lost 4 bases. Germline CDR1 DFQATT, CDR2 SNEGSKA (reference sequence).

The chain employs TRBV6-1 and TRBJ2-3; 10 positions agree with TRBD2. The CDR3 is 17 residues long. Per germline, CDR1 MNHNS and CDR2 SASEGT. With V trimmed by 4 bases and J by 14 bases, 21 bases remained unmatched. CDR3: CASSGKAGGALDRYAYF. For the CDR3, the DNA is TGTGCCAGCAGTGGAAAAGCGGGAGGGGCACTCGACAGATACGCGTATTTT.

The genes are TRBV2 and TRBJ2-3; 12 bases map to TRBD2. The V and J ends lost 9 bases and 7 bases, in that order; junction bases with no gene match: 11. Germline V lookup: CDR1 SNHLY, CDR2 FYNNEI. The CDR3 consists of 15 residues. The CDR3 is CASFGTSGLTNTQYF. In nucleotides, the CDR3 is TGTGCCAGTTTCGGGACTAGCGGGCTTACCAATACGCAGTATTTT.

This clonotype was observed a few times. The chain couples TRBV18 to TRBJ2-1; 12 bases agree with TRBD2. J was trimmed by 7 bases and V by 4 bases; bases with no gene match: 8. Germline-derived CDR1 and CDR2 are KGHSH and LQKENI. This CDR3 comprises 16 residues. The CDR3 protein is CASSQSTSGRSNEQFF. Written as DNA, the CDR3 is TGTGCCAGCTCACAATCGACTAGCGGGAGATCGAATGAGCAGTTCTTC. Using reference TRBV18 and TRBJ2-1 for the parts outside the CDR3, the full variable domain is NAGVMQNPRHLVRRRGQEARLRCSPMKGHSHVYWYRQLPEEGLKFMVYLQKENIIDESGMPKERFSAEFPKEGPSILRIQQVVRGDSAAYFCASSQSTSGRSNEQFFGPGTRLTVL.

The table lists this clonotype with a count of one. CDR3 bases: TGTGCCAGCAGCGAAACTAGCGGGAGAGGCACCGGGGAGCTGTTTTTT. This encodes CASSETSGRGTGELFF. The chain combines TRBV6-1 with TRBJ2-2, with 11 positions matching TRBD2. CDR3 size: 16 residues. V gave up 6 bases and J gave up 4 bases; unmatched junction bases: 7. From germline, CDR1 is MNHNS and CDR2 SASEGT.

The sample holds a few counts of this clonotype. CDR3: CASHRGRGETQYF. CDR3 nucleotides: TGTGCCAGCCACAGGGGGCGCGGGGAGACCCAGTACTTC. The chain employs TRBV12-3 or TRBV12-4 and TRBJ2-5; TRBD1 matches 9 bases. V dropped 8 bases and J dropped 5; count of bases not matched to a gene: 6. The CDR3 extends over 13 amino acids.

This chain links TRBV6-2 or TRBV6-3 with TRBJ2-7, with TRBD2 matching over 7 bases. The CDR3 consists of 18 residues. CDR1 is MNHEY and CDR2 is SVGEGT in the germline V gene. J was trimmed by 2 bases and V by 0 bases; bases with no gene match: 13. CDR3 sequence (DNA): TGTGCCAGCAGTTACTCGACCAGCGCCGAGCGGGACCCCTACGAGCAGTACTTC. Translating gives CASSYSTSAERDPYEQYF.

This clonotype was observed a handful of times. The chain uses TRBV7-2 and TRBJ2-7; TRBD1 aligns across 9 bases. Trimming at V came to 0 bases and at J to 3 bases, leaving 9 bases not matched to a gene. The CDR3 spans 17 residues. CDR1 and CDR2 from the germline V gene are SGHTA and FQGNSA. Written as DNA, the CDR3 is TGTGCCAGCAGCTTAGCTGGGACAGGGAAGCTCCTCTACGAGCAGTACTTC. Residues: CASSLAGTGKLLYEQYF.

This sequence joins TRBV5-1 and TRBJ2-4; a weak D match, TRBD1 (6 bases). The end of the DNA is better explained by TRBJ2-7, so the J call may be wrong. The germline V gene has CDR1 SGHRS and CDR2 YFSETQ. This CDR3 is built from 15 residues. In DNA form, the CDR3 reads TGCGCCAGCAGCTTGGAGGCAGGGGCCTACTACGAGCAGTACTTC. Amino acid sequence: CASSLEAGAYYEQYF.

This chain uses TRBV3-1 with TRBJ2-7; D remains unclear. This CDR3 contains 13 residues. Germline V gene sequence: CDR1 LGHDT, CDR2 YNNKEL (reference sequence). The V end lost 3 bases, the J end lost 7 bases, and 13 bases lay between the germline ends. The CDR3 reads CASSHPPFGEQYF. The CDR3 DNA reads TGTGCCAGCAGCCACCCCCCGTTCGGTGAGCAGTACTTC.

This chain links TRBV21-1 with TRBJ2-1. TRBV21-1 is assigned pseudogene status. The CDR3 sequence is 13 residues long. This CDR3 reads CASTTGTYNEQFF. The CDR3 DNA reads TGTGCCAGCACCACAGGGACCTACAATGAGCAGTTCTTC.

The chain is built from TRBV15 and TRBJ2-3, with unresolved D. V lost 7 bases and J 1 base, leaving 6 bases between the germline ends. The CDR3 covers 12 residues. Germline-derived CDR1 and CDR2 are LNHNV and YYDKDF (reference sequence). The CDR3 protein is CATKDRTDTQYF. The CDR3 bases are TGTGCCACCAAGGATCGCACAGATACGCAGTATTTT.

This clonotype has a handful of counts. The chain links TRBV20-1 to TRBJ2-1; D is unresolved. V lost 0 bases to trimming and J lost 10 bases, with 16 bases between them. The CDR3 contains 14 residues. Germline lookup yields CDR1 DFQATT and CDR2 SNEGSKA (reference sequence). The CDR3 spells CSARDHNGFNEQFF. As DNA, the CDR3 is TGCAGTGCTAGAGATCACAACGGGTTTAACGAGCAGTTCTTC.

This clonotype has a single count. This sequence joins TRBV7-9 and TRBJ2-5; D possibly corresponds to TRBD1 (5 bases). CDR3 length: 16 amino acids. V was pared by 0 bases and J by 12 bases, with 23 bases between. Per germline, CDR1 SEHNR and CDR2 FQNEAQ (reference sequence). DNA of the CDR3: TGTGCCAGCAGCTTAGCGGGAAGGGGAATTTACGATACGGAGTACTTC. This translates into CASSLAGRGIYDTEYF.

V gene TRBV7-2 combines with J gene TRBJ2-1; 8 bases map to TRBD2. J was trimmed by 4 bases and V by 4 bases; bases with no gene match: 12. This CDR3 is built from 17 residues. CDR1 and CDR2 from the germline V gene are SGHTA and FQGNSA. The CDR3 is CASSSTPAGGRYNEQFF. For the CDR3, the DNA is TGTGCCAGCAGCTCAACACCGGCGGGAGGCCGATACAATGAGCAGTTCTTC.